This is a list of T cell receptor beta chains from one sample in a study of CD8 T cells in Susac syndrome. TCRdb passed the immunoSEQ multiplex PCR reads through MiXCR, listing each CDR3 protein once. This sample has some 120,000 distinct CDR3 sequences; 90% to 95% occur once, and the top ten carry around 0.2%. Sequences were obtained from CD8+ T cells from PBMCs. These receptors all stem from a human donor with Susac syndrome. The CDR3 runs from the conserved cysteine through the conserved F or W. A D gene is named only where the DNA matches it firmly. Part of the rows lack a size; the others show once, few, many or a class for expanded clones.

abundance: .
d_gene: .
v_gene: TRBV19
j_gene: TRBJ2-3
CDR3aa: CASSTDFDSTDTQYF
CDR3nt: TGTGCCAGTAGTACGGACTTTGATAGCACAGATACGCAGTATTTT

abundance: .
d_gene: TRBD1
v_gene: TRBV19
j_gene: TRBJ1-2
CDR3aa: CASSTAIGGQGDRGYTF
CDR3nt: TGTGCCAGTAGTACTGCAATAGGGGGACAGGGGGACAGAGGCTACACCTTC

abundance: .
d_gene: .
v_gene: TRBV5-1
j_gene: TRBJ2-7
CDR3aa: CASSLGGSLEQYF
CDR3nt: TGCGCCAGCAGCTTGGGAGGTAGCCTCGAGCAGTACTTC

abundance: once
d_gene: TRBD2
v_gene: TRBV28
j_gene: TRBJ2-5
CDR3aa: CASRTSAYQETQYF
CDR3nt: TGTGCCAGCCGGACTAGCGCCTATCAAGAGACCCAGTACTTC

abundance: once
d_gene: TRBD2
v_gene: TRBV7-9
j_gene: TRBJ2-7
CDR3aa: CASSLVLAGDDEQYF
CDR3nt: TGTGCCAGCAGCTTGGTGCTAGCGGGAGATGACGAGCAGTACTTC

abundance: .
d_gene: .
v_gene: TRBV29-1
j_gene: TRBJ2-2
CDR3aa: CTIEGTGPGELFF
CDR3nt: TGCACCATAGAAGGGACCGGACCCGGGGAGCTGTTTTTT

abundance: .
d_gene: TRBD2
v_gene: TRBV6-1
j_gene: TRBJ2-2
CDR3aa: CASRPLAGGGTGELFF
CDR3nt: TGTGCCAGCAGACCACTCGCGGGGGGTGGCACCGGGGAGCTGTTTTTT

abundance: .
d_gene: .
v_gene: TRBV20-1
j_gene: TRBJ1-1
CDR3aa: CSARDLVGREAFF
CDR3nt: TGCAGTGCTAGAGATTTAGTGGGACGTGAAGCTTTCTTT

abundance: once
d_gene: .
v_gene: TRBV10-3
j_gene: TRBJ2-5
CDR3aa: CAIKTDQETQYF
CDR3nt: TGTGCCATCAAGACAGACCAAGAGACCCAGTACTTC

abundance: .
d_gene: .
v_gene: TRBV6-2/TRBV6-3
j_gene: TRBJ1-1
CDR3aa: CASRTMNTEAFF
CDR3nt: TGTGCCAGCAGAACCATGAACACTGAAGCTTTCTTT

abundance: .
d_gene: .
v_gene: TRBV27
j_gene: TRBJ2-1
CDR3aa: CASFDSSLEQFF
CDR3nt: TGTGCCAGCTTTGATAGCAGCCTTGAGCAGTTCTTC

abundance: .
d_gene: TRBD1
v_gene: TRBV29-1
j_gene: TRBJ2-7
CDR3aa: CSALPTGPGEQYF
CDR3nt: TGCAGCGCTCTGCCGACAGGGCCGGGGGAGCAGTACTTC

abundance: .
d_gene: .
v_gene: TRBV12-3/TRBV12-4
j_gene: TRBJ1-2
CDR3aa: CASRDPRGSGYTF
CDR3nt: TGTGCCAGCAGGGACCCCAGGGGCAGCGGCTACACCTTC

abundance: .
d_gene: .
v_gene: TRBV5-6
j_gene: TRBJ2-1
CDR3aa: CASSLVGNNEQFF
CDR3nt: TGTGCCAGCAGCTTGGTCGGGAACAATGAGCAGTTCTTC

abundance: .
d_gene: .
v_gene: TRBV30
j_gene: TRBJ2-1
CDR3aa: CAWSVRQTEQFF
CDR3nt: TGTGCCTGGAGTGTACGGCAGACTGAGCAGTTCTTC

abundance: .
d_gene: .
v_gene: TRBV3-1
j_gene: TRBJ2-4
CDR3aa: CASSQVTGKNIQYF
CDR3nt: TGTGCCAGCAGCCAAGTTACAGGAAAAAACATTCAGTACTTC

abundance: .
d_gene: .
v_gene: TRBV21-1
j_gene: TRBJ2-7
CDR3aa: CASSKGGYRDRCWSEQYF
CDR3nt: TGTGCCAGCAGCAAAGGGGGATACCGGGACAGATGTTGGTCCGAGCAGTACTTC